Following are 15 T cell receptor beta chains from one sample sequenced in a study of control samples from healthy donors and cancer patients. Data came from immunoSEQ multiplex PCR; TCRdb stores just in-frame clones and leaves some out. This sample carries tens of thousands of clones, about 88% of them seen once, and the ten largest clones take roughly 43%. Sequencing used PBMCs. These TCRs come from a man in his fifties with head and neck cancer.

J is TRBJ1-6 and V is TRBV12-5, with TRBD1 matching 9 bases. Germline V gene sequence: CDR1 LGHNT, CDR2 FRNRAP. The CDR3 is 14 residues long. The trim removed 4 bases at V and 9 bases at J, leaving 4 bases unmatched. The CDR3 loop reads CASGWGQGGSPLHF. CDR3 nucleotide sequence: TGTGCTAGTGGTTGGGGACAGGGAGGTTCACCCCTCCACTTT.

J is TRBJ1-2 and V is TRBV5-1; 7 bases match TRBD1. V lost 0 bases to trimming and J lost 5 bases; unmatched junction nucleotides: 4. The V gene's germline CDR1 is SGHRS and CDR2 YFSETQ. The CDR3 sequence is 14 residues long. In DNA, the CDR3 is TGCGCCAGCAGCTTGGGCGGGACAGCTTATGGCTACACCTTC. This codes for CASSLGGTAYGYTF.

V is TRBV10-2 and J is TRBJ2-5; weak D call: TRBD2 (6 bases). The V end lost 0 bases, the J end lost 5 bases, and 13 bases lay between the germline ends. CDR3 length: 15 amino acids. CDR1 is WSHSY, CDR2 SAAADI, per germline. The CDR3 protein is CASSESDLSGETQYF. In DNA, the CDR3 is TGCGCCAGCAGTGAGTCGGATCTAAGCGGGGAGACCCAGTACTTC.

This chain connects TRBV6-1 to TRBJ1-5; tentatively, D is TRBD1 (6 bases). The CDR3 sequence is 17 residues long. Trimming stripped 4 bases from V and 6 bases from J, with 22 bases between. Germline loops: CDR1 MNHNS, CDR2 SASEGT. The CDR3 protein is CASSGPQGGGPGQPQHF. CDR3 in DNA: TGTGCCAGCAGTGGACCCCAGGGAGGGGGGCCGGGTCAGCCCCAGCATTTT.

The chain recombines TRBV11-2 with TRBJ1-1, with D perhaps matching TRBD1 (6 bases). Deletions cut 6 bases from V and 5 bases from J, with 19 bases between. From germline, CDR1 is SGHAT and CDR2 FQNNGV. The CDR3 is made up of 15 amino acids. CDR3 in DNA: TGTGCCAGCAGACCTAGACAGGCCCGAGGGACTGAAGCTTTCTTT. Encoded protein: CASRPRQARGTEAFF.

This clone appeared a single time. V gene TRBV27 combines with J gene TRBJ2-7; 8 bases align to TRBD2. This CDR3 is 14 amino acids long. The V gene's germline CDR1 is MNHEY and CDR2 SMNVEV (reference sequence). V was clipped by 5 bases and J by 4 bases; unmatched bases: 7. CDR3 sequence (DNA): TGTGCCAGCAGTACCTCCCGGGGGGGGTACGAGCAGTACTTC. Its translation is CASSTSRGGYEQYF.

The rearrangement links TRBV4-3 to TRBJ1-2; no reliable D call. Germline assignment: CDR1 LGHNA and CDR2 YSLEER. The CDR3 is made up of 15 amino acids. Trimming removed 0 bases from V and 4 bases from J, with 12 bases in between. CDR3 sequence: CASSQDSGLIYGYTF. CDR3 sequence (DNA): TGCGCCAGCAGCCAAGATAGCGGACTGATCTATGGCTACACCTTC.

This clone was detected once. CDR3 protein: CASPRQGSTDTQYF. The CDR3 DNA is TGTGCCAGCCCCCGCCAGGGGAGCACAGATACGCAGTATTTT. The V gene is TRBV7-2, the J gene TRBJ2-3; tentative D call: TRBD1 (6 bases). The CDR3 runs to 14 residues. From germline, CDR1 is SGHTA and CDR2 FQGNSA. Deletions cut 8 bases from V and 0 bases from J, with 12 bases between.

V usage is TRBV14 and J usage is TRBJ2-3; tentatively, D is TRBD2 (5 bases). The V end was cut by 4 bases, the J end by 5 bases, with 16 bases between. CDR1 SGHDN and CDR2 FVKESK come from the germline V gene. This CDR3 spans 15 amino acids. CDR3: CASSLGEPPVDTQYF. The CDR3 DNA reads TGTGCCAGCAGCCTCGGGGAGCCCCCGGTAGATACGCAGTATTTT. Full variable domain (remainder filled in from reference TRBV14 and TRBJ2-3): EAGVTQFPSHSVIEKGQTVTLRCDPISGHDNLYWYRRVMGKEIKFLLHFVKESKQDESGMPNNRFLAERTGGTYSTLKVQPAELEDSGVYFCASSLGEPPVDTQYFGPGTRLTVL.

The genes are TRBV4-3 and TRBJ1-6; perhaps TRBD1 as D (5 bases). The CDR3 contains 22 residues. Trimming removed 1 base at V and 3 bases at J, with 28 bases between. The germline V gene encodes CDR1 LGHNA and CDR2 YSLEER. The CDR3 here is CASSQVEYGTDGGLVYNSPLHF. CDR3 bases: TGCGCCAGCAGCCAAGTGGAATACGGGACGGACGGGGGACTCGTCTATAATTCACCCCTCCACTTT.

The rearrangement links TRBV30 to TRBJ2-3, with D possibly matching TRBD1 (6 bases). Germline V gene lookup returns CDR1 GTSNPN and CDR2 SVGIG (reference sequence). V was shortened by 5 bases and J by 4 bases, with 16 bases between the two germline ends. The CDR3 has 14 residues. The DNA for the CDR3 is TGTGCCTGGCGGACAGTGAGGGTGGCAGATACGCAGTATTTT. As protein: CAWRTVRVADTQYF. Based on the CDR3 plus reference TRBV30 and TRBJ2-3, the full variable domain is SQTIHQWPATLVQPVGSPLSLECTVEGTSNPNLYWYRQAAGRGLQLLFYSVGIGQISSEVPQNLSASRPQDRQFILSSKKLLLSDSGFYLCAWRTVRVADTQYFGPGTRLTVL.

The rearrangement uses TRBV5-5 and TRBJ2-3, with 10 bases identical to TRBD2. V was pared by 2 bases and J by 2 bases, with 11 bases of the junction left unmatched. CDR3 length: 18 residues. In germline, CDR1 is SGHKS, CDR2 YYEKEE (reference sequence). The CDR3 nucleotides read TGTGCCAGCAGCTTAGCCGTTGGTAGCGGGAGGTTCACAGATACGCAGTATTTT. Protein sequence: CASSLAVGSGRFTDTQYF.

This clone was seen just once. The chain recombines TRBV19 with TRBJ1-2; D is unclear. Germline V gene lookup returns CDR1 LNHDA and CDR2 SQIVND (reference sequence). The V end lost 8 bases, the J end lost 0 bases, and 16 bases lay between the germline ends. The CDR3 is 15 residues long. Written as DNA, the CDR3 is TGTGCCAGTGCGAAACCCCAGGCAGCTAACTATGGCTACACCTTC. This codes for CASAKPQAANYGYTF.

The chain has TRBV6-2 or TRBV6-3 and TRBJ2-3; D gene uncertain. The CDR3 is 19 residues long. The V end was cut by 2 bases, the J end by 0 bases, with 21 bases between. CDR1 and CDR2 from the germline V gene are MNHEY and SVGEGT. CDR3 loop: CASSYAFDARSTSTDTQYF. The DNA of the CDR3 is TGTGCCAGCAGTTACGCCTTTGACGCCAGGTCGACTAGCACAGATACGCAGTATTTT.

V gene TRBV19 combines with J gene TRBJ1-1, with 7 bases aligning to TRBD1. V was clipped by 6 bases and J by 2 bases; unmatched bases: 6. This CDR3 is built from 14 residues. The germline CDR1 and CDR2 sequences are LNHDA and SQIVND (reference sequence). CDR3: CASRIQGINTEAFF. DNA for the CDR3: TGTGCCAGTAGAATACAGGGGATAAACACTGAAGCTTTCTTT.